This entry is about one TCR beta chain. Its antigen is unknown. This sample was included in a study of cytomegalovirus exposure and HLA in healthy donors. Points from the study as a whole: An analysis done earlier found most TCR beta V segments productive about 87% or about 30% of the time.

Primers included in the PCR were 60 Vbeta and 13 Jbeta primers. Only in-frame clones appear in the TCRdb table, and some are missing; sequencing was by immunoSEQ multiplex PCR. The repertoire holds approximately 100,000 clones, with 75% to 85% as singletons. Looked up from germline, CDR1 is MNHEY and CDR2 is SMNVEV (reference sequence). Trimming took 5 bases from V and 4 from J; bases not matched to a gene: 6. CDR3 length: 15 residues. The TCR sequence derives from a woman between 18 and 29 years old in good health and CMV-seronegative. This chain uses TRBV27 with TRBJ2-1, with TRBD1 matching over 9 bases. Sequenced sample: PBMCs. The CDR3 reads CASSETGGQYNEQFF. The CDR3 DNA sequence: TGTGCCAGCAGTGAAACAGGGGGCCAGTACAATGAGCAGTTCTTC.